These 23 T cell receptor beta chains came from one sample sequenced in a study of blood T cell repertoires in COVID-19. The repertoire was sequenced with immunoSEQ multiplex PCR; TCRdb's copy has only in-frame clones and lacks some. The sample yields approximately 380,000 clones, about 85% seen once. The sequenced material came from peripheral blood. These receptors came from a young woman with acute or convalescent COVID-19.

The chain has TRBV24-1 and TRBJ1-1, with TRBD1 as a possible D gene (6 bases). The CDR3 length is 13 residues. Per germline, CDR1 KGHDR and CDR2 SFDVKD. V was trimmed by 5 bases and J by 1 base, leaving 7 bases between them. This CDR3 reads CATSVGQNTEAFF. The DNA of the CDR3 is TGTGCCACCAGTGTGGGACAGAACACTGAAGCTTTCTTT.

The chain combines TRBV19 with TRBJ1-2; 7 bases are shared with TRBD1. Germline V CDR1 and CDR2: LNHDA, SQIVND (reference sequence). CDR3 length equals 12 residues. With V trimmed by 9 bases and J by 4 bases, 5 bases remained unmatched. The CDR3, as DNA: TGTGCCAGCTCCGGGACAGTCTATGGCTACACCTTC. As protein: CASSGTVYGYTF.

The chain is built from TRBV18 and TRBJ1-4; D is undetermined. The CDR3 spans 12 residues. Germline loops: CDR1 KGHSH, CDR2 LQKENI. The ends were cut back, 3 bases at V and 10 bases at J, with 9 bases in the middle. The CDR3 loop reads CASSPDAGKLFF. The CDR3 DNA follows: TGTGCCAGCTCACCGGATGCGGGAAAACTGTTTTTT.

On this clone itself: Other DNA sequences in this sample translate to the same CDR3. This sequence joins TRBV7-9 and TRBJ2-5; 8 bases match TRBD2. CDR1 and CDR2 from the germline V gene are SEHNR and FQNEAQ (reference sequence). The V and J ends lost 1 base and 1 base, in that order; junction bases with no gene match: 5. This CDR3 has 16 residues. The CDR3 DNA sequence: TGTGCCAGCAGCTTAGTTCGGGGGGGCCCCCAAGAGACCCAGTACTTC. Translating gives CASSLVRGGPQETQYF.

The rearrangement links TRBV15 to TRBJ2-2, with D possibly being TRBD1 (6 bases). Germline values: CDR1 LNHNV, CDR2 YYDKDF (reference sequence). This CDR3 has 16 amino acids. Trimming took off 1 base at V and 5 bases at J, with 14 bases between the two ends. The chain's CDR3 is CATSRVGGDVTGELFF. Written as DNA, the CDR3 is TGTGCCACCAGCAGAGTTGGGGGCGACGTTACCGGGGAGCTGTTTTTT.

The chain couples TRBV27 to TRBJ1-2; D not certain. Germline V lookup: CDR1 MNHEY, CDR2 SMNVEV (reference sequence). The CDR3 length is 13 residues. The V and J ends lost 2 bases and 0 bases respectively, with 4 bases between them. The CDR3 coding sequence is TGTGCCAGCAGTTTAGGAGCTAACTATGGCTACACCTTC. Translating it yields CASSLGANYGYTF.

The chain is built from TRBV13 and TRBJ2-5, with a tentative D call TRBD2 (6 bases). The germline V gene has CDR1 PRHDT and CDR2 FYEKMQ (reference sequence). CDR3 size: 14 residues. Deletions cut 0 bases from V and 3 bases from J, with 8 bases between. CDR3 DNA sequence: TGTGCCAGCAGCTTAGGGGGGGGAGAAGAGACCCAGTACTTC. Translated: CASSLGGGEETQYF. Full variable domain (rest looked up from reference TRBV13 and TRBJ2-5): AAGVIQSPRHLIKEKRETATLKCYPIPRHDTVYWYQQGPGQDPQFLISFYEKMQSDKGSIPDRFSAQQFSDYHSELNMSSLELGDSALYFCASSLGGGEETQYFGPGTRLLVL.

The J gene is TRBJ1-1, the V gene TRBV10-3, with D uncertain. The CDR3 consists of 15 residues. The V end was cut by 0 bases, the J end by 4 bases, with 12 bases between. Germline assignment: CDR1 ENHRY and CDR2 SYGVKD. CDR3 residues: CAISESKELGTEAFF. CDR3 coding DNA: TGTGCCATCAGTGAGTCGAAGGAGTTGGGCACTGAAGCTTTCTTT.

This CDR3 reads CASSLVSVNTEAFF. The DNA for the CDR3 is TGTGCCAGCAGCTTGGTTTCCGTAAACACTGAAGCTTTCTTT. The chain is built from TRBV5-5 and TRBJ1-1; no firm D call. Germline assignment: CDR1 SGHKS and CDR2 YYEKEE (reference sequence). The length of the CDR3 is 14 residues. V lost 0 bases to trimming and J lost 2 bases, with 8 bases between them.

This clone was detected a few times. V and J are TRBV5-1 and TRBJ1-2; D is perhaps TRBD1 (5 bases). This CDR3 comprises 14 residues. The V end was cut by 3 bases, the J end by 1 base, with 10 bases between. CDR1 is SGHRS and CDR2 is YFSETQ in the germline V gene. Written as DNA, the CDR3 is TGCGCCAGCAGCTCAGGGTCGCTTAACTATGGCTACACCTTC. Translation gives CASSSGSLNYGYTF.

This clone was counted ten times or more. This same CDR3 is encoded by further DNA sequences in the sample. The chain employs TRBV28 and TRBJ2-2; 8 bases map to TRBD2. J lost 6 bases, V lost 2 bases, and 5 bases had no gene match. CDR3 size: 15 residues. Looked up from germline, CDR1 is MDHEN and CDR2 is SYDVKM. The CDR3 nucleotides are TGTGCCAGCAGTTTAAGCGGGAGTGGGGCCGGGGAGCTGTTTTTT. Translating it yields CASSLSGSGAGELFF.

The chain employs TRBV3-1 (or the pseudogene TRBV3-2) and TRBJ1-1; D uncertain. CDR3 size: 13 residues. V was trimmed by 1 base and J by 11 bases, leaving 14 bases between them. Germline values: CDR1 LGHDT, CDR2 YNNKEL (reference sequence). CDR3 sequence (DNA): TGTGCCAGCAGCCAAGGAGTTATCGGGTTGGCTTTCTTT. Its protein product is CASSQGVIGLAFF.

The rearrangement joins TRBV12-3 or TRBV12-4 to TRBJ1-1; 9 bases fit TRBD1. V lost 6 bases to trimming and J lost 5 bases; unmatched junction nucleotides: 4. The CDR3 loop spans 13 amino acids. In DNA form, the CDR3 reads TGTGCCAGCAGCGGACAGGGGTGGACTGAAGCTTTCTTT. This encodes CASSGQGWTEAFF.

V and J are TRBV28 and TRBJ1-1; no clear D gene. Trimming took off 6 bases at V and 6 bases at J, with 14 bases between the two ends. Germline CDR1 is MDHEN and CDR2 is SYDVKM. This CDR3 spans 13 amino acids. This CDR3 is CASSSNTDPEAFF. CDR3 nucleotides: TGTGCCAGCAGCTCCAATACAGATCCTGAAGCTTTCTTT.

Of note for this clone: Within the sample, other DNA sequences also encode this same CDR3. J is TRBJ2-2 and V is TRBV29-1, with D uncertain. This CDR3 is 14 amino acids long. CDR1 and CDR2 from the germline V gene are SQVTM and ANQGSEA. The V end lost 4 bases, the J end lost 1 base, and 10 bases lay between the germline ends. CDR3 amino acids: CSVGEEGNTGELFF. The CDR3 bases are TGCAGCGTTGGCGAGGAAGGGAACACCGGGGAGCTGTTTTTT.

The chain couples TRBV6-4 to TRBJ1-2, with unresolved D. Trimming stripped 0 bases from V and 8 bases from J, with 10 bases between. The CDR3 is 13 amino acids. Germline V lookup: CDR1 MRHNA, CDR2 SNTAGT. DNA of the CDR3: TGTGCCAGCAGTGACTCGAGTCTTTCCGGCTACACCTTC. It codes for CASSDSSLSGYTF.

This sequence joins TRBV7-2 and TRBJ2-2; 12 positions match TRBD1. CDR1 SGHTA and CDR2 FQGNSA come from the germline V gene. The CDR3 sequence is 17 residues long. The junction had 9 bases not matched to a gene; V was cut back by 5 bases and J by 5 bases. CDR3 sequence: CASSRGTGGAGTGELFF. Written as DNA, the CDR3 is TGTGCCAGCAGCCGCGGGACAGGGGGCGCGGGGACCGGGGAGCTGTTTTTT. Filled out from reference TRBV7-2 and TRBJ2-2, the complete variable domain reads GAGVSQSPSNKVTEKGKDVELRCDPISGHTALYWYRQSLGQGLEFLIYFQGNSAPDKSGLPSDRFSAERTGGSVSTLTIQRTQQEDSAVYLCASSRGTGGAGTGELFFGEGSRLTVL.

V and J are TRBV25-1 and TRBJ1-4, with a tentative D call TRBD1 (5 bases). V was pared by 2 bases and J by 8 bases, with 21 bases between. The CDR3 is 17 residues long. Germline lookup yields CDR1 MGHDK and CDR2 SYGVNS. CDR3 in DNA: TGTGCCAGCAGTGAACTTCTCCCGGGGGGTGGTAACGAAAAACTGTTTTTT. Translated: CASSELLPGGGNEKLFF.

Remarks on this clone: In the same sample, other DNA sequences code for this CDR3. The chain couples TRBV9 to TRBJ2-7; 9 bases align to TRBD1. V lost 2 bases to trimming and J lost 2 bases; unmatched junction nucleotides: 2. From germline, CDR1 is SGDLS and CDR2 YYNGEE. This CDR3 is built from 14 residues. CDR3 sequence reads: CASSVGTGTYEQYF. In DNA form, the CDR3 reads TGTGCCAGCAGCGTGGGGACAGGGACCTACGAGCAGTACTTC. The full variable domain, its missing parts supplied by reference TRBV9 and TRBJ2-7, is DSGVTQTPKHLITATGQRVTLRCSPRSGDLSVYWYQQSLDQGLQFLIQYYNGEERAKGNILERFSAQQFPDLHSELNLSSLELGDSALYFCASSVGTGTYEQYFGPGTRLTVT.

V usage is TRBV29-1 and J usage is TRBJ2-7, with 8 bases identical to TRBD1. Germline assignment: CDR1 SQVTM and CDR2 ANQGSEA. The CDR3 runs to 12 residues. Trimming took 7 bases from V and 4 from J; bases not matched to a gene: 6. This CDR3 reads CSARDRIYEQYF. CDR3 nucleotide sequence: TGCAGCGCGCGGGACAGGATATACGAGCAGTACTTC.

The V gene is TRBV7-9, the J gene TRBJ1-1; 7 bases match TRBD1. V shed 5 bases and J 11 bases; nucleotides not matched to a gene: 8. The CDR3 loop spans 12 amino acids. Germline lookup yields CDR1 SEHNR and CDR2 FQNEAQ (reference sequence). The DNA for the CDR3 is TGTGCCAGCAGCCAACAGGGGCTGTCGGCTTTCTTT. It encodes CASSQQGLSAFF. The full variable domain, in which reference TRBV7-9 and TRBJ1-1 provide the parts outside the CDR3, is DTGVSQNPRHKITKRGQNVTFRCDPISEHNRLYWYRQTLGQGPEFLTYFQNEAQLEKSRLLSDRFSAERPKGSFSTLEIQRTEQGDSAMYLCASSQQGLSAFFGQGTRLTVV.

The chain employs TRBV19 and TRBJ2-3; TRBD2 matches 9 bases. This CDR3 region has 15 residues. V gave up 3 bases and J gave up 4 bases; unmatched junction bases: 5. Germline lookup yields CDR1 LNHDA and CDR2 SQIVND (reference sequence). This chain's CDR3 is CASSIEAGGSDTQYF. CDR3 DNA: TGTGCCAGTAGTATCGAAGCGGGAGGCTCAGATACGCAGTATTTT.

This chain uses TRBV2 with TRBJ2-1; TRBD2 matches 8 bases. In germline, CDR1 is SNHLY, CDR2 FYNNEI. The CDR3 is 18 residues long. With V trimmed by 9 bases and J by 1 base, 17 bases remained unmatched. The CDR3 here is CASNETPLSGGSYNEQFF. The CDR3 nucleotides are TGTGCCAGTAACGAGACCCCATTATCGGGAGGGTCCTACAATGAGCAGTTCTTC.